This T cell receptor beta chain stems from a study of shared clonotypes between healthy human individuals (dated by TCRdb to 2018 to 2020). As for the study more broadly: The cohort included three men and two women between 18 and 49 years of age. For each donor, three plates each were used for CD4 naive and CD4 memory, two plates were used for CD8 naive, and one plate was used for CD8 memory. The study deeply sequenced blood TCR repertoires of about 5 healthy adults to estimate repertoire size and the extent of clonotype sharing between individuals. Libraries were prepared and TCR repertoires were sequenced by different laboratories using diverse techniques, in order to increase sequencing depth and limit assay-specific biases. Per donor, leukapheresis produced somewhere between about 0.9 and 9.5 billion PBMCs.

CD8 naive samples were obtained by positive selection for CCR7 among CD45RO-negative cells, yielding a CD45RA+CCR7+ population from which TemRA cells were excluded. Donors were healthy HIV-negative adults with no recently reported acute infections or vaccinations. Every donor was a Caucasian adult living in Nashville, Tennessee, USA. Blood was obtained by leukapheresis, after which PBMCs were separated by Ficoll-Histopaque density gradient centrifugation and cryopreserved in liquid nitrogen vapor phase. Analytical flow cytometry was used to check the purity and quantity of every magnetically sorted T cell population. Genomic DNA was isolated from each sorted fraction and quantified by UV absorbance on a Nanodrop 2000c. The CDR3 measures 14 amino acids from cysteine to phenylalanine. Only the CDR3 part of the read is kept: 42 bases, read in frame from the first base. CDR1 and CDR2 (SGHDN, FVKESK) derive from the germline V gene. V sheds 0 bases and J sheds 6 bases, leaving 9 bases between their ends.

Overall results and qualifications from the work: Incomplete sequencing was indicated by rarefaction of sorted-subset datasets, despite the large sequencing depth. When a few donors were compared, the shared fraction of clonotypes was roughly 5% for naive CD4, 3.5% for naive CD8, more than 2% for memory CD4, and roughly 0.43% for memory CD8. Pairwise subsampling indicated that sequencing depth was expected to affect the degree of clonotype sharing among donors. Naive subsets generally had larger estimated clonotype richness than memory subsets. Only blood was sampled, and tissue TCR repertoires likely differ from those in blood. Because the study included a small number of donors, the genetic and exposure-history diversity represented was limited. Clonotypes shared by all four sorted-subset donors showed higher generation probabilities than non-shared clonotypes.

For this clone: No antigen is known for it. No per-base quality is available; no much larger clone lies one base away.

Using the deep immunoSEQ assay, TCR CDR3 regions were amplified from genomic DNA by multiplex PCR. Extracted genomic DNA from each cell subset was spread evenly across all wells of several immunoSEQ 96-well plates, with each plate serving as a replicate. Each replicate PCR for sorted subsets received around 200 ng genomic DNA, equal to around 32,000 T cell genomes. Purified libraries were quantified with a Qubit 3.0 fluorometer, sized on a Bioanalyzer 2100, and re-quantified with the KAPA Library Quantification kit. Each immunoSEQ 96-well plate was sequenced on its own single-read 150-cycle Illumina NextSeq 550 flow cell. In the source study's methods: Because the immunoSEQ output held only junctional sequences and lacked quality scores, the filtering could not match the filtering applied to full-length reads. To assign V/J genes and CDR3, sequences were annotated using PyIR, a Python wrapper for IgBLAST v1.9, with IMGT germline references. Any read was removed if the V/J assignment was weak (E-value above 1e-6), the CDR3 was missing, or the read contained stop codons, out-of-frame junctions, or ambiguous translated residues. V3J clonotypes were defined as sequences sharing the same inferred V gene, J gene, and CDR3 amino acid sequence. To compute the percentage overlap between repertoires, the number of shared unique clonotypes was divided by the size of the smaller repertoire. Repertoire richness was assessed with RTK rarefaction, the Chao1 estimator, and Recon v2.1 estimates of unobserved clonotypes. For all TCRbeta clonotypes obtained by the gDNA method from a few donors, generation probabilities were computed with OLGA. Imported from immuneACCESS, the table was reduced by TCRdb to in-frame sequences with V and J called. These copies leave out some clones; in studies compared against another copy, an unresolved V gene accounts for under half, and the cause of the remainder is not known. V, J and clone size were drawn from that table, and D and trimming were deduced from the DNA. The sample table lists about 800,000 clones, just over 95% of them with a count of one. The ten largest clonotypes hold less than 0.3% of the sample.

Sequencing input: naive CD8+ T cells sorted from blood. In light of the paper, this sample's cell subset or site label describes: CD45RA+CCR7+. The TCR was taken from a man aged 25 to 40 in good health. In this chain, TRBV14 is recombined with TRBJ2-4, and TRBD2 may be the D gene, going by 5 matching bases. In nucleotides, the sequence is TGTGCCAGCAGCCAAGATCAGGACTTAAACATTCAGTACTTC. Its amino acids are CASSQDQDLNIQYF. Reference TRBV14 and TRBJ2-4 genes cover what lies past the CDR3, so the full variable domain is EAGVTQFPSHSVIEKGQTVTLRCDPISGHDNLYWYRRVMGKEIKFLLHFVKESKQDESGMPNNRFLAERTGGTYSTLKVQPAELEDSGVYFCASSQDQDLNIQYFGAGTRLSVL.